The present entry profiles one TCR beta chain with its context. The antigen is undetermined. The record originates from a study of T cells in Graves' hyperthyroidism and ophthalmopathy. Notes on the study in general: It was a median roughly 6.5 months before onset that the model predicted ophthalmopathy.

CDR1 and CDR2 from the germline V gene are SGDLS and YYNGEE. The CDR3 is made up of 16 amino acids. Germline trimming cut 3 bases from V and 1 base from J; bases unmatched to any gene: 9. Among the patients, aged 18 to 65, hyperthyroidism was newly diagnosed and had lasted under 2 months. TCR beta CDR3 region amplification was performed from RNA transcripts. The HTBI primer set served for first-round RT-PCR of the TCR CDR3. MiXCR, applied by TCRdb to the multiplex PCR reads, yields one record per CDR3 protein. Among approximately 620,000 distinct CDR3 sequences listed, roughly 13% were seen once. Source material: blood. The TCR was taken from a young woman with Graves' hyperthyroidism that later progressed to Graves' ophthalmopathy. This chain joins TRBV9 and TRBJ1-2, with 7 bases lining up with TRBD1. The CDR3: CASSATTGTGNYGYTF. DNA of the CDR3: TGTGCCAGCAGCGCCACGACAGGGACGGGTAACTATGGCTACACCTTC.